The 21 T cell receptor beta chains presented below share a single source sample, sequenced in a study of early T cells in non-severe SARS-CoV-2 infection. A single record per CDR3 protein comes from TCRdb applying MiXCR to the 5' RACE reads. Of 55,000 to 65,000 distinct CDR3 sequences in the sample, 10% to 13% were seen once. What was sequenced was whole blood. The receptor source for this set is an adult who was a healthcare worker with PCR-confirmed SARS-CoV-2 infection or an uninfected control (not recorded which).

The chain joins TRBV7-2 to TRBJ2-3, with a possible D match to TRBD2 (7 bases). The CDR3 is made up of 17 amino acids. Germline V gene data show CDR1 as SGHTA and CDR2 as FQGNSA. The V gene lost 0 bases and the J gene lost 0 bases, with 13 bases spanning the gap. The DNA of the CDR3 is TGTGCCAGCAGCTTAGCGCCGGCGGGGGCTAGCACAGATACGCAGTATTTT. It is translated as CASSLAPAGASTDTQYF.

This chain connects TRBV12-3 or TRBV12-4 to TRBJ2-3; no clear D. Trimming took off 8 bases at V and 2 bases at J, with 8 bases between the two ends. The CDR3 runs 12 residues. This chain's CDR3 is CASSVFTDTQYF. The CDR3 DNA sequence: TGTGCCAGCTCGGTCTTCACAGATACGCAGTATTTT.

This clonotype showed up many times. The V gene is TRBV6-1, the J gene TRBJ2-2, with 7 nucleotides matching TRBD1. In germline, CDR1 is MNHNS, CDR2 SASEGT. V shed 6 bases, J shed 0 bases, and the junction held 4 bases outside the gene matches. The CDR3 loop spans 15 amino acids. CDR3 in DNA: TGTGCCAGCAGGTCCGGGACAGCGAACACCGGGGAGCTGTTTTTT. Encoded protein: CASRSGTANTGELFF.

The chain is built from TRBV11-2 and TRBJ2-2, with D maybe TRBD1 (6 bases). Trimming left V 3 bases short and J 2 bases short, with 16 bases between. This CDR3 comprises 17 residues. Germline CDR1 and CDR2: SGHAT and FQNNGV. The CDR3, as DNA: TGTGCCAGCAGCTTGAAAATCGACAGGTTTAACACCGGGGAGCTGTTTTTT. Translation: CASSLKIDRFNTGELFF.

V and J are TRBV5-6 and TRBJ2-7; D might be TRBD1 (7 bases). The V and J ends lost 4 bases and 3 bases respectively, with 17 bases between them. Germline-derived CDR1 and CDR2 are SGHDT and YYEEEE. CDR3 length equals 15 residues. CDR3 region: CASSPYLRGDYEQYF. The CDR3, as DNA: TGTGCCAGCAGCCCCTATCTCAGGGGGGACTACGAGCAGTACTTC.

This clonotype has at least ten counts. This sequence joins TRBV12-2 and TRBJ2-1; TRBD2 is taken as the D call from the table, unchecked against the DNA. TRBV12-2 is labeled a pseudogene. This CDR3 comprises 22 residues. The CDR3 reads CASRLTLGTSGFLRSSYNEQFF. As DNA, the CDR3 is TGTGCAAGTCGCTTGACATTAGGGACTAGCGGCTTTCTAAGGAGCTCCTACAATGAGCAGTTCTTC.

The genes are TRBV12-3 or TRBV12-4 and TRBJ1-1; D remains unclear. The V and J ends lost 7 bases and 6 bases respectively, with 21 bases between them. The CDR3 spans 15 residues. The DNA of the CDR3 is TGTGCCAGCATCCTTGCCTTGGCAGGTTATCCTGAAGCTTTCTTT. As protein: CASILALAGYPEAFF.

The chain employs TRBV5-4 and TRBJ2-7; no reliable D call. Germline V gives CDR1 SGHNT, CDR2 YYREEE (reference sequence). V lost 1 base to trimming and J lost 2 bases, with 10 bases between them. The CDR3 has 14 amino acids. CDR3 nucleotides: TGTGCCAGCAGCTTGTCCCCCGCCACCTACGAGCAGTACTTC. This translates into CASSLSPATYEQYF.

This clonotype has a count of ten or more. The V gene is TRBV12-5, the J gene TRBJ2-7; 7 bases match TRBD2. Trimming removed 3 bases from V and 0 bases from J; junction bases left unmatched: 5. This CDR3 has 15 amino acids. From germline, CDR1 is LGHNT and CDR2 FRNRAP. The CDR3 nucleotides read TGTGCTAGTGGTTTCTTACGGGGGGTCTCCTACGAGCAGTACTTC. It translates to CASGFLRGVSYEQYF.

This clonotype occurred many times. The chain has TRBV20-1 and TRBJ2-5; D ambiguous. The V end lost 2 bases, the J end lost 4 bases, and 2 bases lay between the germline ends. Germline lookup yields CDR1 DFQATT and CDR2 SNEGSKA (reference sequence). The CDR3 is 10 residues long. CDR3 sequence (DNA): TGCAGTGCTAGAAGAGAGACCCAGTACTTC. It specifies CSARRETQYF.

This clonotype has only a few counts. The CDR3 sequence is CASSLGRSVYGYTF. Here the CDR3 DNA reads TGCGCCAGCAGCTTGGGGAGATCAGTCTATGGCTACACCTTC. The gene calls are TRBV5-1 and TRBJ1-2; D uncertain. Germline V gene sequence: CDR1 SGHRS, CDR2 YFSETQ. Trimming took off 0 bases at V and 4 bases at J, with 10 bases between the two ends. The CDR3 is 14 amino acids.

This clonotype was observed at least ten times. The V call is TRBV7-3, the J call TRBJ1-1; D uncertain. CDR3 size: 13 residues. Trimming removed 5 bases from V and 4 bases from J, with 11 bases in between. In germline, CDR1 is SGHTA, CDR2 FQGTGA. Here the CDR3 DNA reads TGTGCCAGCAGCCTGACGGAGACCACTGAAGCTTTCTTT. This encodes CASSLTETTEAFF.

The V gene is TRBV19, the J gene TRBJ2-1; D may be TRBD1 or TRBD2 (5 bases each). The germline V and J ends were trimmed by 5 bases and 8 bases, with 22 bases remaining between them. The CDR3 totals 16 residues. The germline CDR1 and CDR2 sequences are LNHDA and SQIVND (reference sequence). The CDR3 DNA reads as TGTGCCAGTAGTGCGGACCAAGGGGCCGGGAAATATGAGCAGTTCTTC. Translated, it gives CASSADQGAGKYEQFF.

The gene calls are TRBV7-9 and TRBJ1-5, with a tentative D call TRBD1 (6 bases). V was shortened by 5 bases and J by 2 bases, with 13 bases between the two germline ends. There are 15 residues in the CDR3. Germline CDR1 reads SEHNR; CDR2 reads FQNEAQ (reference sequence). The CDR3 spells CASSRGGEGNQPQHF. The CDR3 region has the DNA TGTGCCAGCAGCCGAGGGGGTGAGGGCAATCAGCCCCAGCATTTT.

This clonotype was recorded many times. The V call is TRBV7-2, the J call TRBJ2-3; either TRBD1 or TRBD2 may supply D (5 bases each). V was pared by 3 bases and J by 2 bases, with 9 bases between. The V gene's germline CDR1 is SGHTA and CDR2 FQGNSA. CDR3 length: 14 amino acids. The CDR3 loop is CASSFVGVTDTQYF. CDR3 nucleotides: TGTGCCAGCAGCTTCGTGGGGGTCACAGATACGCAGTATTTT. The whole variable domain, filled in from reference TRBV7-2 and TRBJ2-3, reads GAGVSQSPSNKVTEKGKDVELRCDPISGHTALYWYRQSLGQGLEFLIYFQGNSAPDKSGLPSDRFSAERTGGSVSTLTIQRTQQEDSAVYLCASSFVGVTDTQYFGPGTRLTVL.

This clonotype was seen at least ten times. The V call is TRBV7-8, the J call TRBJ1-1; D is unresolved. V lost 1 base, J lost 4 bases, and 7 bases lay in between. Germline V gene data show CDR1 as SGHVS and CDR2 as FQNEAQ. There are 13 residues in the CDR3. The CDR3 DNA is TGTGCCAGCAGCTTAGGGGGAGTCACTGAAGCTTTCTTT. Protein sequence: CASSLGGVTEAFF.

In its sample, this clonotype was seen many times. V usage is TRBV20-1 and J usage is TRBJ1-1; D remains ambiguous. This CDR3 is built from 14 residues. V lost 6 bases and J lost 4, with 18 bases in between. Germline lookup yields CDR1 DFQATT and CDR2 SNEGSKA (reference sequence). The CDR3 is CSAPSPGRTTEAFF. CDR3 in DNA: TGCAGTGCGCCAAGCCCCGGACGGACCACTGAAGCTTTCTTT.

In the case of this clonotype: A much larger clonotype is one base distant, so this may be a read error. The chain combines TRBV7-9 with TRBJ2-2, with D perhaps TRBD1 or TRBD2 (6 bases each). This CDR3 region has 14 residues. Germline V gene data show CDR1 as SEHNR and CDR2 as FQNEAQ (reference sequence). The CDR3 reads CASSFGGLTGELCF. The CDR3 coding sequence is TGTGCCAGCAGCTTTGGGGGGCTAACCGGGGAGCTGTGTTTT. The full variable domain, its missing parts supplied by reference TRBV7-9 and TRBJ2-2, is DTGVSQNPRHKITKRGQNVTFRCDPISEHNRLYWYRQTLGQGPEFLTYFQNEAQLEKSRLLSDRFSAERPKGSFSTLEIQRTEQGDSAMYLCASSFGGLTGELCFGEGSRLTVL.

This clonotype was counted at least ten times. The chain joins TRBV7-8 to TRBJ2-2, with D possibly TRBD1 on 6 matching bases. V was shortened by 3 bases and J by 0 bases, with 11 bases between the two germline ends. This CDR3 contains 16 residues. Germline V CDR1 and CDR2: SGHVS, FQNEAQ. CDR3: CASSFRQAANTGELFF. The CDR3 DNA sequence: TGTGCCAGCAGCTTCCGACAGGCCGCGAACACCGGGGAGCTGTTTTTT.

The table lists this clonotype with many counts. The chain is built from TRBV11-2 and TRBJ1-2; maybe TRBD1 (5 bases). The germline V and J ends were trimmed by 3 bases and 7 bases, with 15 bases remaining between them. The CDR3 is 14 residues long. Germline assignment: CDR1 SGHAT and CDR2 FQNNGV. CDR3 DNA: TGTGCCAGCAGCTTTGGCCCTCAGGGTACTGGCTACACCTTC. This sequence encodes CASSFGPQGTGYTF.

There are a few counts of this clonotype. This sequence joins TRBV5-1 and TRBJ2-3; 7 bases are shared with TRBD1. The CDR3 totals 12 residues. The J segment lost 6 bases and the V segment lost 4 bases, leaving 2 bases of the junction unmatched. Looked up from germline, CDR1 is SGHRS and CDR2 is YFSETQ. CDR3 in amino acids: CASSQQGDTQYF. CDR3 nucleotide sequence: TGCGCCAGCAGCCAACAGGGGGATACGCAGTATTTT. The complete variable domain, with remaining parts taken from reference TRBV5-1 and TRBJ2-3, reads KAGVTQTPRYLIKTRGQQVTLSCSPISGHRSVSWYQQTPGQGLQFLFEYFSETQRNKGNFPGRFSGRQFSNSRSEMNVSTLELGDSALYLCASSQQGDTQYFGPGTRLTVL.